This TCR beta chain was captured in a study of neoadjuvant anti-PD-1 for oral cavity cancer. Broader study findings: Only a few patients per response group were TCR-analyzed; validation needed.

Assay used: immunoSEQ multiplex PCR; TCRdb lists only in-frame clones, some missing. The data contain about 14,000 clones, about 70% of them seen just once; the ten biggest clones take up less than 3%. About this clone: Its antigen is unidentified.

Germline CDR1 and CDR2: ENHRY and SYGVKD. Trimming removed 11 bases from V and 4 bases from J; junction bases left unmatched: 8. The CDR3 is 13 amino acids. The sequencing here drew on PBMCs, taken before nivolumab (anti-PD-1) treatment. The chain is built from TRBV10-3 and TRBJ2-7, with 10 positions matching TRBD1. The sequence was obtained from a person aged 35-79 years with oral cavity squamous cell carcinoma. The CDR3 DNA sequence: TGTGCCTCGGGGGGACAGGGGTTGTACGAGCAGTACTTC. Its translation is CASGGQGLYEQYF.